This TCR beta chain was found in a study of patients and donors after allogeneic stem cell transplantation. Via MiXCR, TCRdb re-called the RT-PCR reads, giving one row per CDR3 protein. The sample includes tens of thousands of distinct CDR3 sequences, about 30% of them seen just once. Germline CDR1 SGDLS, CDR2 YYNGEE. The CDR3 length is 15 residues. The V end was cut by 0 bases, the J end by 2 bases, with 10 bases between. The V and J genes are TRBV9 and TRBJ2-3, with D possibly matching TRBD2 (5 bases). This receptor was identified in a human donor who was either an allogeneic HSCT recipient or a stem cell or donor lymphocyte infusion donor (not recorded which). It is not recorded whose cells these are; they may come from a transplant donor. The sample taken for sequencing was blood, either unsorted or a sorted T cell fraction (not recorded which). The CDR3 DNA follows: TGTGCCAGCAGCGTAGATGCGGGCTACACAGATACGCAGTATTTT. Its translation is CASSVDAGYTDTQYF.